Listed below are T cell receptor beta chains from one sample, sequenced in a study of low-dose radiotherapy and immunotherapy resistance in tumors. Using its own MiXCR run on the reads, TCRdb lists one record per CDR3 protein. The sample has tens of thousands of distinct CDR3 sequences, approximately 22% seen once. This material consisted of PBMCs, taken after low-dose radiotherapy plus immunotherapy. Receptors originate from a female donor with ovarian cancer. Both conserved end residues are part of each CDR3. The order of the fields is J gene, D gene, clone size, CDR3 length, V gene, CDR3 protein, CDR3 DNA. A D gene is named only where the DNA matches it firmly. Clone sizes are given selectively: once, few, many, or a class where the clone is expanded.

>TRBJ2-5|TRBD1|many|13|TRBV29-1
CSVEGTGRETQYF
TGCAGCGTTGAAGGGACAGGGCGCGAGACCCAGTACTTC
>TRBJ1-2|.|many|15|TRBV7-2
CASSLEAGQVYGYTF
TGTGCCAGCAGCTTAGAGGCAGGGCAAGTATATGGCTACACCTTC
>TRBJ2-1|.|many|16|TRBV7-7
CASSSSAGVTVSEQFF
TGTGCTAGCAGCTCCTCAGCAGGAGTGACAGTGAGTGAGCAGTTCTTC
>TRBJ2-1|.|many|14|TRBV6-2/TRBV6-3
CASMVAGWDNEQFF
TGTGCCAGCATGGTTGCGGGGTGGGACAATGAGCAGTTCTTC
>TRBJ1-5|TRBD1|few|15|TRBV12-3/TRBV12-4
CASSLAQGSNQPQHF
TGTGCCAGCAGTTTAGCACAGGGGAGCAATCAGCCCCAGCATTTT
>TRBJ2-4|TRBD1|many|16|TRBV10-3
CAISESGGQGSNIQYF
TGTGCCATCAGTGAGTCTGGGGGACAGGGATCAAACATTCAGTACTTC
>TRBJ1-1|.|few|13|TRBV30
CAWNLGGNTEAFF
TGTGCCTGGAATCTAGGGGGGAACACTGAAGCTTTCTTT
>TRBJ2-1|.|many|13|TRBV11-2
CASSKGSYNEQFF
TGTGCCAGCAGCAAGGGCTCCTACAATGAGCAGTTCTTC
>TRBJ1-2|TRBD1|.|15|TRBV28
CASRTYLGQGFGYTF
TGTGCCAGCAGAACCTACCTCGGACAGGGTTTTGGCTACACCTTC
>TRBJ2-7|.|many|13|TRBV20-1
CSASPGDPYEQYF
TGCAGTGCTAGTCCGGGGGACCCCTACGAGCAGTACTTC
>TRBJ1-5|.|once|16|TRBV12-3/TRBV12-4
CASSLPTGQLNQPQHF
TGTGCCAGCAGTCTACCCACCGGACAACTAAATCAGCCCCAGCATTTT
>TRBJ1-2|.|many|14|TRBV29-1
CSVEVRDIVGGYTF
TGCAGCGTTGAAGTACGGGACATCGTCGGTGGCTACACCTTC
>TRBJ2-5|.|many|14|TRBV5-4
CASSTGTHQETQYF
TGTGCCAGCAGCACGGGGACCCACCAAGAGACCCAGTACTTC
>TRBJ2-2|TRBD2|many|17|TRBV3-1
CASSQKRTSGMVGELFF
TGTGCCAGCAGCCAAAAGAGGACTAGCGGGATGGTCGGGGAGCTGTTTTTT
>TRBJ1-2|.|many|13|TRBV2
CASSEIRVHGYTF
TGTGCCAGCAGTGAAATCCGGGTTCATGGCTACACCTTC
>TRBJ2-1|TRBD2|many|19|TRBV2
CASSPLRASGGLTANEQFF
TGTGCCAGCAGCCCTCTTAGGGCTAGCGGGGGGCTCACCGCCAATGAGCAGTTCTTC
>TRBJ2-7|TRBD1|.|14|TRBV6-6
CASSPGQGAFEQYF
TGTGCCAGCAGTCCTGGACAGGGGGCGTTCGAGCAGTACTTC
>TRBJ2-3|.|many|15|TRBV20-1
CSARDLGRGTDTQYF
TGCAGTGCTAGAGATCTGGGAAGGGGCACAGATACGCAGTATTTT
>TRBJ1-1|.|many|18|TRBV4-1
CASSQGGLLGIGNTEAFF
TGCGCCAGCAGCCAAGGAGGGTTACTTGGGATAGGGAACACTGAAGCTTTCTTT
>TRBJ2-3|.|many|15|TRBV2
CASSVEVGTLGTQYF
TGTGCCAGCAGTGTGGAGGTCGGTACCCTGGGTACGCAGTATTTT
>TRBJ1-6|TRBD1|many|15|TRBV27
CASRRRDRGDSPLHF
TGTGCCAGCAGAAGACGGGACAGGGGAGATTCACCCCTCCACTTT
>TRBJ1-5|.|many|12|TRBV19
CASSISDQPQHF
TGTGCCAGTAGTATTTCCGATCAGCCCCAGCATTTT
>TRBJ1-5|.|many|14|TRBV20-1
CSGIQGGSNQPQHF
TGCAGTGGTATACAGGGTGGGAGCAATCAGCCCCAGCATTTT
>TRBJ2-2|TRBD2|.|16|TRBV5-1
CASSLAGGPWTGELFF
TGCGCCAGCAGTCTAGCGGGAGGGCCCTGGACCGGGGAGCTGTTTTTT
>TRBJ2-3|TRBD2|many|18|TRBV5-4
CASSLEGRTSLDGDTQYF
TGTGCCAGCAGCTTGGAGGGCCGGACTAGCCTAGATGGAGATACGCAGTATTTT
>TRBJ1-5|.|many|16|TRBV7-2
CASSLAAGRGNQPQHF
TGTGCCAGCAGCTTAGCGGCAGGGAGAGGCAATCAGCCCCAGCATTTT